These 13 T cell receptor beta chains originate from one sample sequenced in a study of T cell responses to AZD1222 COVID-19 vaccine. Clones were sequenced by immunoSEQ multiplex PCR, and TCRdb holds only the in-frame ones, with some missing. Among about 110,000 clones listed, approximately 90% were seen once. The sequencing used peripheral blood, collected on day 0 of AZD1222 vaccination. These receptors came from an adult in good health.

V gene TRBV5-4 combines with J gene TRBJ1-1; D perhaps matches TRBD1 (5 bases). V was clipped by 0 bases and J by 4 bases, with 10 bases between them. The CDR3 has 14 amino acids. Germline V CDR1 and CDR2: SGHNT, YYREEE (reference sequence). CDR3 residues: CASSLDPGGTEAFF. The CDR3 bases are TGTGCCAGCAGCTTGGATCCTGGGGGCACTGAAGCTTTCTTT.

V and J are TRBV11-2 and TRBJ2-1, with TRBD2 matching 13 bases. Germline-derived CDR1 and CDR2 are SGHAT and FQNNGV. V lost 5 bases and J lost 2; bases outside the gene matches: 3. This CDR3 is 16 amino acids long. The CDR3 reads CASSVTSGGAYNEQFF. CDR3 sequence (DNA): TGTGCCAGCAGCGTCACTAGCGGGGGGGCCTACAATGAGCAGTTCTTC.

V is TRBV6-5 and J is TRBJ2-5, with D perhaps TRBD2 (6 bases). The V end was cut by 0 bases, the J end by 1 base, with 6 bases between. The CDR3 consists of 14 residues. CDR1 is MNHEY and CDR2 is SVGAGI in the germline V gene. The CDR3 region is CASSYSSGQETQYF. The CDR3 DNA is TGTGCCAGCAGTTACTCTAGCGGCCAAGAGACCCAGTACTTC.

The gene calls are TRBV28 and TRBJ2-5; weak D call: TRBD1 (6 bases). This CDR3 comprises 15 residues. The germline V gene has CDR1 MDHEN and CDR2 SYDVKM. V lost 8 bases and J 0 bases, leaving 16 bases between the germline ends. This CDR3 is CASGELGQHQETQYF. CDR3 nucleotide sequence: TGTGCCAGCGGGGAACTGGGACAACACCAAGAGACCCAGTACTTC.

About this clone: Other DNA variants within this sample encode the same CDR3. V and J are TRBV5-4 and TRBJ1-1; D is undetermined. Germline CDR1 and CDR2: SGHNT and YYREEE (reference sequence). Trimming stripped 2 bases from V and 2 bases from J, with 7 bases between. CDR3 size: 13 residues. The DNA for the CDR3 is TGTGCCAGCAGCTTCGGGCCCAACACTGAAGCTTTCTTT. Encoded protein: CASSFGPNTEAFF.

This clone was observed once. The chain combines TRBV10-2 with TRBJ2-1, with D tentatively TRBD1 or TRBD2 (5 bases each). Trimming took off 0 bases at V and 6 bases at J, with 12 bases between the two ends. The CDR3 spans 15 residues. Germline V gives CDR1 WSHSY, CDR2 SAAADI. CDR3 in amino acids: CASSESGVPGNEQFF. CDR3 bases: TGCGCCAGCAGTGAGTCGGGGGTGCCGGGCAATGAGCAGTTCTTC.

This chain links TRBV27 with TRBJ1-4; 8 nucleotides line up with TRBD1. V lost 5 bases and J lost 8; bases outside the gene matches: 10. The CDR3 extends over 15 amino acids. Germline CDR1 is MNHEY and CDR2 is SMNVEV (reference sequence). This chain's CDR3 is CASSPSGGRYEKLFF. In nucleotides, the CDR3 is TGTGCCAGCAGTCCATCAGGGGGCCGGTACGAAAAACTGTTTTTT.

This clone was recorded once. J is TRBJ2-7 and V is TRBV11-3; the D call may be TRBD1 or TRBD2 (7 bases each). The ends were cut back, 6 bases at V and 3 bases at J, with 18 bases in the middle. The germline gives CDR1 SGHNT, CDR2 YENEEA. The CDR3 sequence is 15 residues long. DNA of the CDR3: TGTGCCAGCAGAGACAGGGAGGGGGAAGGCTACGAGCAGTACTTC. This gives the protein CASRDREGEGYEQYF.

This clone was seen just once. The chain carries TRBV21-1 and TRBJ2-7; no check of the table's D call, TRBD2, against the DNA was made. TRBV21-1 is a documented pseudogene. This CDR3 comprises 15 residues. In DNA, the CDR3 is TGTGCCAGCAGCAAAGCTGGGACTGGCACCTACGAGCAGTACTTC. As protein: CASSKAGTGTYEQYF.

The V and J genes are TRBV6-2 or TRBV6-3 and TRBJ1-2; unclear D gene. Germline-derived CDR1 and CDR2 are MNHEY and SVGEGT. V dropped 0 bases and J dropped 5 bases, with 10 bases sitting between them. The CDR3 totals 14 residues. The CDR3 coding sequence is TGTGCCAGCAGTTACTCGACACAGTGGTATGGCTACACCTTC. This gives the protein CASSYSTQWYGYTF.

This clone is a singleton in its sample. The CDR3 DNA is TGTGTAGCAGGGAAGAACTCTGGAAACACCATATATTTT. Its translation: CVAGKNSGNTIYF. The chain is built from TRBV30 and TRBJ1-3; D may be TRBD1 (5 bases). Germline CDR1 reads GTSNPN; CDR2 reads SVGIG (reference sequence). The CDR3 length is 13 residues.

The chain carries TRBV6-5 and TRBJ1-1, with D tentatively TRBD1 (5 bases). The CDR3 contains 13 residues. Trimming shortened V by 6 bases and J by 1 base, and 9 bases separated the two germline ends. Germline V gives CDR1 MNHEY, CDR2 SVGAGI. CDR3 in amino acids: CASRGGANTEAFF. In nucleotides, the CDR3 is TGTGCCAGCAGAGGTGGGGCGAACACTGAAGCTTTCTTT.

The chain couples TRBV27 to TRBJ1-4; 9 nucleotides match TRBD1. Per germline, CDR1 MNHEY and CDR2 SMNVEV (reference sequence). With 10 bases clipped from V and 8 bases from J, the junction kept 8 bases outside the gene matches. The length of the CDR3 is 13 residues. CDR3 amino acids: CATATGGREKLFF. For the CDR3, the DNA is TGTGCCACCGCGACAGGGGGACGGGAAAAACTGTTTTTT.